This T cell receptor beta chain originates from a study of T cell responses to AZD1222 COVID-19 vaccine. Study outcomes and limitations: Elevations in Spike-specific TCR breadth and depth followed administration of two AZD1222 doses. Reportedly, nearly half the spike-specific TCRs target unmutated variant regions.

In the case of this clone: Antigen: not known.

Libraries were prepared by immunoSEQ multiplex PCR; TCRdb keeps only in-frame clonotypes and omits some of them. The sample holds more than 60,000 clones, roughly 87% seen once. CDR1 and CDR2 from the germline V gene are MNHNY and SVGAGI (reference sequence). The CDR3 is 16 residues long. With 5 bases clipped from V and 1 base from J, the junction kept 10 bases outside the gene matches. Sequencing was performed on peripheral blood, taken 28 days after the second AZD1222 dose. The chain uses TRBV6-6 and TRBJ2-5, with 7 bases lining up with TRBD2. The TCR originated in an adult who received the AZD1222 COVID-19 vaccine. CDR3 bases: TGTGCCAGCAGTACACCCCTGGGGGGGGTCCAAGAGACCCAGTACTTC. Its protein is CASSTPLGGVQETQYF.